Described below is a single TCR beta chain sequence and its context. This specimen comes from a study of blood T cell repertoires in COVID-19. Study in general: The origin of the acute and convalescent COVID-19 samples was the United States, Italy and Spain.

Germline V gives CDR1 LNHDA, CDR2 SQIVND (reference sequence). The CDR3 has 17 residues. Unmatched junction bases numbered 15, after V lost 6 bases and J lost 9 bases. In the study's own analysis: Reference gene primers were amplified, and this amplification served to estimate nucleated cell counts. The protocol was immunoSEQ multiplex PCR, while the TCRdb copy is restricted to in-frame clones and leaves out a portion. Clonal size and the V and J genes are those of that table, whereas D and trimming came from the DNA. The data hold roughly 140,000 clones, with roughly 80% observed a single time. The chain has TRBV19 and TRBJ2-1, with TRBD2 matching 12 bases. Material: peripheral blood. The TCR was taken from an older man with acute or convalescent COVID-19. The CDR3 sequence: CASSHVASGGAIGEQFF. The DNA for the CDR3 is TGTGCCAGTAGCCACGTGGCTAGCGGGGGGGCCATCGGTGAGCAGTTCTTC.